This T cell receptor (beta chain) was captured in a study of cytomegalovirus exposure and HLA in healthy donors. Study as a whole: Ancestry clustering placed around four fifths of over 300 genotyped donors in the Caucasian-associated cluster.

PCR employed 60 Vbeta and 13 Jbeta primers. Some clones are missing from TCRdb's copy, which holds only in-frame ones; the method was immunoSEQ multiplex PCR. The data show about 80,000 clones, with over 65% seen just once and 2.5% to 4% held by the top ten. Comment on this clone: Its antigen is still unknown. The DNA is omitted, as the CDR3 cannot be located on it reliably, and the CDR3 follows TCRdb's listing.

The CDR3 sequence runs 19 residues, both termini included. CDR1 is LNHDA and CDR2 is SQIVND in the germline V gene (reference sequence). Study-level findings and limits: In vitro checks showed that a few CMV-associated chains really do target CMV antigens. With further analysis later on, most CMV-associated TCR beta chains appeared HLA-restricted.

The chain has TRBV19 and TRBJ1-5; the table's TRBD1 call for D was not verified on the DNA. This clonotype was sampled from a middle-aged man in good health and CMV-seronegative. The specimen was PBMCs. CDR3 in amino acids: CASTSDRGPQSTPNQPQHF.